Listed below are T cell receptor beta chains from one sample, sequenced in a study of T cell responses to AZD1222 COVID-19 vaccine. Method: immunoSEQ multiplex PCR; TCRdb's copy keeps in-frame clones and lacks some. The sample contains 35,000 to 45,000 clones, about three quarters of which appear only once. The material was peripheral blood, obtained on day 0 of AZD1222 vaccination. The receptors derive from an adult in good health. CDR3s include the opening cysteine and the closing phenylalanine or tryptophan. D genes are given only for firm matches. Clone size is shown for a subset of rows, as once, few, many or a class of expanded clone.

>TRBV12-3/TRBV12-4|.|TRBJ2-1|.
CASVGGSYNEQFF
TGTGCCAGCGTAGGCGGTTCCTACAATGAGCAGTTCTTC
>TRBV28|.|TRBJ2-7|.
CASSLEGAQQGWEQYF
TGTGCCAGCAGTTTGGAAGGGGCCCAGCAGGGGTGGGAGCAGTACTTC
>TRBV6-1|.|TRBJ1-1|.
CASSDGGGRWTEAFF
TGTGCCAGCAGTGATGGGGGGGGGCGGTGGACTGAAGCTTTCTTT
>TRBV7-8|TRBD1|TRBJ1-6|few
CASRSLGQGLGSPLHF
TGTGCCAGCAGGTCGTTAGGACAGGGATTGGGTTCACCCCTCCACTTT
>TRBV24-1|TRBD1|TRBJ2-3|.
CATGTGSADTQYF
TGTGCCACCGGGACAGGGTCCGCAGATACGCAGTATTTT
>TRBV7-7|.|TRBJ2-5|.
CASSLVSEETQYF
TGTGCTAGCAGCTTAGTGTCAGAAGAGACCCAGTACTTC
>TRBV28|.|TRBJ1-1|.
CASREEGTGTEAFF
TGTGCCAGCCGGGAGGAGGGCACAGGCACTGAAGCTTTCTTT
>TRBV11-2|TRBD1|TRBJ2-7|.
CASSLGGSGYEQYF
TGTGCCAGCAGCCTAGGGGGCTCGGGATACGAGCAGTACTTC
>TRBV15|.|TRBJ2-7|few
CATSRERDSQSSYEQYF
TGTGCCACCAGCAGAGAGCGGGACAGTCAGAGCTCCTACGAGCAGTACTTC
>TRBV5-4|.|TRBJ1-1|.
CASSLGMGEMNTEAFF
TGTGCCAGCAGCTTGGGGATGGGGGAAATGAACACTGAAGCTTTCTTT
>TRBV27|.|TRBJ2-1|.
CASRSPGGGYNEQFF
TGTGCCAGCAGATCCCCCGGGGGAGGATACAATGAGCAGTTCTTC
>TRBV28|TRBD2|TRBJ2-1|.
CASTIAGGGEQFF
TGTGCCAGCACCATCGCTGGGGGGGGTGAGCAGTTCTTC
>TRBV5-1|.|TRBJ1-2|.
CASSRGEANYGYTF
TGCGCCAGCAGCCGCGGGGAAGCTAACTATGGCTACACCTTC
>TRBV5-4|TRBD2|TRBJ2-1|.
CASSLGGGGSYNEQFF
TGTGCCAGCAGCTTAGGCGGGGGGGGTTCCTACAATGAGCAGTTCTTC
>TRBV28|.|TRBJ1-2|.
CASSDGSHGYTF
TGTGCCAGCAGTGACGGATCTCATGGCTACACCTTC
>TRBV3-1/TRBV3-2|.|TRBJ2-7|.
CASSQNAGSDEQYF
TGTGCCAGCAGCCAAAACGCTGGATCTGACGAGCAGTACTTC
>TRBV6-5|.|TRBJ1-2|.
CASTAGIEGYTF
TGTGCCAGCACGGCAGGGATCGAAGGCTACACCTTC
>TRBV7-2|.|TRBJ1-2|.
CASTSSLPNYGYTF
TGTGCCAGCACCTCAAGCCTTCCTAACTATGGCTACACCTTC
>TRBV12-5|.|TRBJ1-6|.
CASGLERVNSPLHF
TGTGCTAGTGGTTTGGAAAGGGTTAATTCACCCCTCCACTTT
>TRBV2|TRBD2|TRBJ2-3|.
CASSGAGGTDTQYF
TGTGCCAGCAGTGGGGCGGGGGGTACAGATACGCAGTATTTT
>TRBV7-2|.|TRBJ2-2|few
CASSSSRQNTGELFF
TGTGCCAGCAGCTCCAGCCGACAGAACACCGGGGAGCTGTTTTTT
>TRBV20-1|.|TRBJ2-3|.
CSAGTRGTQYF
TGCAGTGCGGGGACTCGCGGTACGCAGTATTTT
>TRBV2|.|TRBJ1-6|.
CASLTDPSNSPLHF
TGTGCCAGCCTGACAGACCCGTCAAATTCACCCCTCCACTTT
>TRBV27|.|TRBJ1-6|.
CASSYQGAYNSPLHF
TGTGCCAGCAGTTATCAAGGGGCATATAATTCACCCCTCCACTTT
>TRBV6-5|.|TRBJ1-5|.
CASSSLGGNQPQHF
TGTGCCAGCTCCTCCTTAGGTGGCAATCAGCCCCAGCATTTT
>TRBV27|TRBD1|TRBJ1-6|.
CASSFRQGGGSPLHF
TGTGCCAGCAGTTTCAGACAGGGTGGTGGTTCACCCCTCCACTTT
>TRBV5-8|.|TRBJ1-5|.
CASSPGVAGDQPQHF
TGTGCCAGCAGCCCCGGCGTGGCCGGGGATCAGCCCCAGCATTTT
>TRBV11-2|.|TRBJ1-1|once
CASSLAGRPLTEAFF
TGTGCCAGCAGCTTAGCAGGCAGGCCGTTGACTGAAGCTTTCTTT
>TRBV11-2|.|TRBJ2-3|.
CASSAESTDTQYF
TGTGCCAGCAGCGCGGAGAGCACAGATACGCAGTATTTT
>TRBV14|TRBD1|TRBJ2-7|.
CASSQGSYRGEQYF
TGTGCCAGCAGCCAAGGCTCCTACAGGGGCGAGCAGTACTTC
>TRBV18|.|TRBJ2-7|once
CASSPEPRVWYEQYF
TGTGCCAGCTCACCAGAGCCCAGGGTATGGTACGAGCAGTACTTC